The rows below give T cell receptor beta chains drawn from one sample of a study of post-analysis software for immune sequencing data. TCRdb passed the PCR reads through MiXCR, listing each CDR3 protein once. Of some 260,000 distinct CDR3 sequences listed, around 34% are singletons. The sequencing sample was made of blood. The receptor source for this set is a girl aged 10 to 17 with multiple sclerosis. Both conserved end residues are part of each CDR3. The order of the fields is CDR3 protein, CDR3 DNA, D gene, V gene, CDR3 length, J gene, clone size. A D gene is named only where the DNA matches it firmly. The size field is filled for only some rows; it gives once, few, many or a size class.

CDR3: CASSLDYPVSYNEQFF
DNA: TGCGCCAGCAGCTTGGACTATCCCGTTTCCTACAATGAGCAGTTCTTC
D: -
V: TRBV5-1
length: 16
J: TRBJ2-1
size: -

CDR3: CASSQGGPLGANVRTF
DNA: TGTGCCAGCAGCCAAGGAGGCCCTCTCGGGGCCAACGTCCGGACTTTC
D: -
V: TRBV3-1
length: 16
J: TRBJ2-6
size: -

CDR3: CASSERIAGVGDTQYF
DNA: TGTGCCAGCAGCGAGAGAATAGCGGGAGTTGGAGATACGCAGTATTTT
D: TRBD2
V: TRBV9
length: 16
J: TRBJ2-3
size: -

CDR3: CASSIDLAGVNEQFF
DNA: TGTGCCAGCAGCATTGATCTAGCGGGAGTAAATGAGCAGTTCTTC
D: TRBD2
V: TRBV7-3
length: 15
J: TRBJ2-1
size: -

CDR3: CASSSRPNQPQHF
DNA: TGTGCCAGCAGCTCCCGGCCTAATCAGCCCCAGCATTTT
D: -
V: TRBV7-2
length: 13
J: TRBJ1-5
size: many

CDR3: CASTSGITYNEQFF
DNA: TGTGCCAGTACTAGCGGGATTACCTACAATGAGCAGTTCTTC
D: TRBD2
V: TRBV6-1
length: 14
J: TRBJ2-1
size: many

CDR3: CSVRESNSPLHF
DNA: TGCAGCGTTCGGGAGAGTAATTCACCCCTCCACTTT
D: -
V: TRBV29-1
length: 12
J: TRBJ1-6
size: many

CDR3: CASSATPSGGAYEQYF
DNA: TGCGCCAGCAGCGCTACACCTAGCGGGGGGGCCTACGAGCAGTACTTC
D: TRBD2
V: TRBV5-1
length: 16
J: TRBJ2-7
size: -

CDR3: CASSPVPGPLHF
DNA: TGTGCCAGCAGCCCGGTACCAGGACCCCTGCATTTT
D: -
V: TRBV28
length: 12
J: TRBJ1-5
size: few

CDR3: CSVNPNSGNTIYF
DNA: TGCAGCGTTAACCCCAACTCTGGAAACACCATATATTTT
D: -
V: TRBV29-1
length: 13
J: TRBJ1-3
size: few

CDR3: CASSLEADPYEQYF
DNA: TGCGCCAGCAGCTTGGAGGCGGACCCCTACGAGCAGTACTTC
D: -
V: TRBV5-1
length: 14
J: TRBJ2-7
size: few